The text below deals with one T cell receptor beta chain. Antigen specificity is unknown. CDR1 GTSNPN and CDR2 SVGIG come from the germline V gene (reference sequence). V was clipped by 5 bases and J by 8 bases, with 15 bases between them. The CDR3 is 12 residues long. This entry is derived from a study of CD8+ T cells in alopecia areata. Points from the study as a whole: Scalp and blood retained many expanded lesional clones during tofacitinib.

Noted treatment: oral pan-JAK inhibitor, 5-10 mg twice daily. Extracted RNA was reverse transcribed into cDNA, the sequencing template. The assay was immunoSEQ multiplex PCR, and TCRdb's table has in-frame clones only and misses some. Of some 170,000 clones listed, less than 75% were seen once; the top ten hold 16%. This chain uses TRBV30 with TRBJ1-2; D is undetermined. The receptor comes from a human donor with alopecia areata. The source material was CD4+ T cells sorted from blood, sampled at approximately week 60, from a patient treated with tofacitinib. CDR3 DNA sequence: TGTGCCTGGTTAGGAGATTCCGGGGGCTACACCTTC. It specifies CAWLGDSGGYTF.